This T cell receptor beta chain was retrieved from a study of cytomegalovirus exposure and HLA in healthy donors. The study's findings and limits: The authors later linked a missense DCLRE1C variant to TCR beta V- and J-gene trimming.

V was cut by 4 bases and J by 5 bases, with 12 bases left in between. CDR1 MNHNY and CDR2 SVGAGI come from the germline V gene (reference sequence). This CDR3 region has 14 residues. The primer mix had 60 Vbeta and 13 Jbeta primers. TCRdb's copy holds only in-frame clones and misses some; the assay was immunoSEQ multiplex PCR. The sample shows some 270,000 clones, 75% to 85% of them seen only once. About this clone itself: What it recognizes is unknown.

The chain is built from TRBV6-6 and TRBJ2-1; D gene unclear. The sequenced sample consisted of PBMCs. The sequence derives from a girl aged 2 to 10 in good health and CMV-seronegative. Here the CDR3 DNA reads TGTGCCAGCAGTTCCCAGGCAGGAAACAATGAGCAGTTCTTC. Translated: CASSSQAGNNEQFF.